This entry features one TCR beta chain sequence. Its antigen is unknown. The data were taken from a study of regulatory T cells in long-lasting Graves disease. Whole-study findings and limits: With persistent disease, TRBV28, TRBJ1-2 and TRBJ2-5 were the favored segments. Fewer public clonotypes were shared by new patients (roughly 970) than by persistent patients (2,741).

Building of the TCR beta libraries involved iRepertoire HTBI primers and Arm-PCR of CDR3 regions. TCRdb ran MiXCR on the multiplex PCR reads and lists one entry per CDR3 protein. This table holds more than 400,000 distinct CDR3 sequences, about a sixth found once. This CDR3 is 16 amino acids long. CDR1 MNHEY and CDR2 SVGAGI come from the germline V gene. Between the trimmed V and J ends, which lost 2 bases and 4 bases, there was a span of 14 bases. The time point is: newly diagnosed GD, antithyroid drugs for less than 3 months. Extracted PBMC RNA gave rise to the TCR library. This sample was shared with a second study, whose subject was T cells in Graves' hyperthyroidism and ophthalmopathy. From that second work: With the HTBI primer set, the TCR CDR3 went through a first round of RT-PCR.

The origin of this receptor is a woman in her thirties with Graves disease. The chain has TRBV6-5 and TRBJ2-2; D ambiguous. The specimen was peripheral blood mononuclear cells (PBMCs), collected at new diagnosis, from a patient treated with antithyroid drugs. CDR3 sequence: CASSYGLGTTTGELFF. CDR3 in DNA: TGTGCCAGCAGTTACGGGTTAGGAACCACCACCGGGGAGCTGTTTTTT.